This TCR beta chain was observed in a study of beta chain features in type 1 diabetes. This clone was detected only a few times. The germline V gene encodes CDR1 SGHVS and CDR2 FQNEAQ. The CDR3 consists of 15 residues. The V and J ends lost 6 bases and 3 bases, in that order; junction bases with no gene match: 9. Of the isolated RNA, all was reverse transcribed, and so the sequenced material was expressed TCRB transcripts. Data came from immunoSEQ multiplex PCR; TCRdb stores just in-frame clones and leaves some out. The repertoire holds around 300,000 clones, with approximately 10% as singletons. The source of this sequence is a woman aged 25 to 39 in good health. The gene calls are TRBV7-8 and TRBJ2-7; 9 bases align to TRBD2. Sample: naive CD4+ T cells from blood. The chain's CDR3 is CASSPWTSDLYEQYF. CDR3 nucleotides: TGTGCCAGCAGTCCCTGGACTAGCGATCTCTACGAGCAGTACTTC.